Sequencing of this T cell receptor beta chain was carried out in a study of CD8 T cells in Susac syndrome. Points from the study as a whole: Acknowledgment was made by the study that its TCR sequencing and HLA analysis involved a relatively small number of individuals.

Unmatched junction bases numbered 8, after V lost 6 bases and J lost 2 bases. The CDR3 consists of 16 residues. Per germline, CDR1 KGHDR and CDR2 SFDVKD. Random hexamers primed reverse transcription of 0.5 to 1 ug RNA. TCRdb reanalysed the immunoSEQ multiplex PCR reads using MiXCR and keeps one entry per CDR3 protein. The sample lists 250,000 to 350,000 distinct CDR3 sequences, 92% occurring once. On this clonotype itself: Its antigen is not known.

Treatment-naive patients with stable or active relapsing-remitting disease were the multiple sclerosis controls. Negative magnetic isolation gave CD8+ and CD4+ cells; FACS enriched CD8+ TEMRA. Sequencing was performed on CD4+ T cells from PBMCs. This clonotype originated in a human donor with multiple sclerosis. The J gene is TRBJ2-3, the V gene TRBV24-1; 9 positions match TRBD1. CDR3 DNA: TGTGCCACCAGTTCAACCGGGACAGGGAACACAGATACGCAGTATTTT. Amino acids: CATSSTGTGNTDTQYF.